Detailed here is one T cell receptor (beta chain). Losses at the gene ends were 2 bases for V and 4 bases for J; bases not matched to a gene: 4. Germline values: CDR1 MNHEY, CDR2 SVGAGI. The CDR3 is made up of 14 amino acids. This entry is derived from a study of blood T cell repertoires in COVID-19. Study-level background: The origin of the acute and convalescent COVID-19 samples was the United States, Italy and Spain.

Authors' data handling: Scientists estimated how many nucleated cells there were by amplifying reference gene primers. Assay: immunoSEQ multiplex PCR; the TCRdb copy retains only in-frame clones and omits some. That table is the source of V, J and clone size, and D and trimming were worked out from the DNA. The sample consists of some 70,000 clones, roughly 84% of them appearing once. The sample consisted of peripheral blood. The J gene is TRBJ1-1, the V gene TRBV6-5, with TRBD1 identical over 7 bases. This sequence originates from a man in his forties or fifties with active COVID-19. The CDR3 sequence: CASSYRTGATEAFF. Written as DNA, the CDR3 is TGTGCCAGCAGTTACCGTACAGGGGCCACTGAAGCTTTCTTT.